This T cell receptor beta chain was profiled in a study of blood T cell repertoires in COVID-19. Overall study context: The United States, Italy and Spain provided the acute and convalescent COVID-19 samples. T cells, B-cell-depleted T cells, or PBMCs provided the cDNA or gDNA that served as material.

In this sample, this clone turned up a few times. Looked up from germline, CDR1 is SGHTA and CDR2 is FQGNSA. Trimming pared 1 base from V and 5 bases from J, leaving 6 bases between. The CDR3 sequence is 13 residues long. In the authors' workflow: Reference gene primer amplification gave estimated nucleated cell counts. This table comes from immunoSEQ multiplex PCR, and its TCRdb copy is limited to in-frame clones, with some not included. V, J and clone size are taken as reported in that table, and D and trimming were inferred from the DNA itself. The sample lists hundreds of thousands of clones, around 85% seen once, with roughly 2.4% in the top ten.

Sequencing input: peripheral blood. The sequence came from a woman between 50 and 59 years old with acute or convalescent COVID-19. The chain joins TRBV7-2 to TRBJ1-5; D unresolved. The CDR3 sequence is CASSLVPDQPQHF. The CDR3 nucleotides are TGTGCCAGCAGCTTAGTCCCGGATCAGCCCCAGCATTTT.